This TCR beta chain was profiled in a study of T cell repertoires in cytomegalovirus infection. On the study more broadly: It was the public TCR beta signatures that indicated both CMV infection and matching HLA type. Findings and limits, study-wide: Summed frequency of shared TCR beta families picked out CMV carriers who also had the relevant HLA. Clonotype analysis showed dominance of the ex vivo response by HLA-C-restricted CMV-specific TCR beta clonotypes.

There are 13 residues in the CDR3. V was clipped by 4 bases and J by 1 base, with 7 bases between them. In germline, CDR1 is MDHEN, CDR2 SYDVKM. At least ten counts were recorded for this clonotype. Its antigen is not identified. TCRdb re-derived calls from the reads in MiXCR, one entry per CDR3 protein. This repertoire shows 150,000 to 200,000 distinct CDR3 sequences, 7.5% to 10% found once; its top ten account for roughly 4.8%. Sequencing was done on a sample of PBMCs. The V call is TRBV28, the J call TRBJ1-2, with D uncertain. The origin of this receptor is a human donor in good health (CMV status not recorded). Some clones in this sample may be carry-over from other donors' samples. CDR3 in amino acids: CASSSVFNYGYTF. CDR3 DNA: TGTGCCAGCAGTTCGGTTTTTAACTATGGCTACACCTTC.